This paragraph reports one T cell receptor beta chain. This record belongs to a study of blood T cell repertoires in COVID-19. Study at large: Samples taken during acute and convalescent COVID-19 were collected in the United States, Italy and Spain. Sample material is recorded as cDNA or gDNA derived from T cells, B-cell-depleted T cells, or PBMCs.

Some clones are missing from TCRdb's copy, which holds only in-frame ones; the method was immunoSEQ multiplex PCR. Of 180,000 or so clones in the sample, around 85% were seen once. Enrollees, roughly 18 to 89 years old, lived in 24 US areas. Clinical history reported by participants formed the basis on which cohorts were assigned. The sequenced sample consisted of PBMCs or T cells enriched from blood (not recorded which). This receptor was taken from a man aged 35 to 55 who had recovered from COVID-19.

CDR3 nucleotide sequence: TGTGCCAGCAGCCCCCTCGCCGGGTATGGCTACACCTTC. Amino acid sequence: CASSPLAGYGYTF. The chain joins TRBV14 to TRBJ1-2, with D unresolved. Germline CDR1 reads SGHDN; CDR2 reads FVKESK. The CDR3 runs 13 residues. The V gene lost 4 bases and the J gene lost 5 bases, with 11 bases spanning the gap.